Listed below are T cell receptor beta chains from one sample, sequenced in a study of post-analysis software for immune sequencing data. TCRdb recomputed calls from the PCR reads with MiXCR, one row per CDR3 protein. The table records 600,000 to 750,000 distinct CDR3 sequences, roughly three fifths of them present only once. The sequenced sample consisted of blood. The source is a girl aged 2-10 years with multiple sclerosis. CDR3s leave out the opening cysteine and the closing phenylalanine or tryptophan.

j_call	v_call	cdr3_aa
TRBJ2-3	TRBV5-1	ASSLDGSHSDTQY
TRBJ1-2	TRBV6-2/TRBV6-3	ASSYHRGIDGYT
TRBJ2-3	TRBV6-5	ASSPFREGEDTQY
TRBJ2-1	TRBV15	ATSRDGTASSYNEQF
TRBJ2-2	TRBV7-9	ASSFPANTGELF
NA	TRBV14	ASSQIARGNEQF
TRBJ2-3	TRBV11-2	ASSLVGGAPDTQY
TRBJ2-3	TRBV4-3	ASSQWTGPDTQY
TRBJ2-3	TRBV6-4	ASSDSKGGDTQY
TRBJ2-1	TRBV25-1	ASSAGPNPYNEQF
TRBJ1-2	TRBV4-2	ASSKDLGQTTNYGYT
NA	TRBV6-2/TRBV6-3	ASRPSGGGYNEQY
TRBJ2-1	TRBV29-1	SVGEYNEQF
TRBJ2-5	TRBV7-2	ASSSLVTPKTQY
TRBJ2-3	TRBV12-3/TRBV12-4	ASRSSMGNTQY
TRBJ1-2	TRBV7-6	VSSAGQGRDGYT
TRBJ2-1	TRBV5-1	ASSLTSFADEQF
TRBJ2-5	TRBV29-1	SVRTPIETQY
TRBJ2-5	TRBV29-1	SVERGDREDETQY
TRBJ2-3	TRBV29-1	SVEGQPFTDTQY
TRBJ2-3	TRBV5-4	ASSPGVSEDTQY
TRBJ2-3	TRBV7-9	ASSPGADTQY
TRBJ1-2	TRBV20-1	SASGGGGYT
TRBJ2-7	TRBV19	ASSMWMGQGANEQY
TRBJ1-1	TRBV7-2	ASSLIWAGLMNTEAF
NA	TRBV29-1	SVVGLVISGEQY
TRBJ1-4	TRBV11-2	ASSGRDRANEKLF
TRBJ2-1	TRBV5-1	ASSLVIGTDSYNEQF
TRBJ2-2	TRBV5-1	ASSFISGELF
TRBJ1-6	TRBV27	ASRRYREGSPLH
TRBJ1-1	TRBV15	ATSRWGGEEAF
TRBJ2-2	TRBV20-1	SARLGTTNTGELF
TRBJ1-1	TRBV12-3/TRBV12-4	ASTPRGGANTEAF
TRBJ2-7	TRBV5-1	ASSPRPTSYEQY
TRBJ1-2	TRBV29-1	SVLTGGNYGYT
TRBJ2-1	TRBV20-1	SARDDGSPIEQF
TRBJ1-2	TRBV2	ASSGDRGQAYGYT
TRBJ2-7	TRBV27	ASSPNTYEQY
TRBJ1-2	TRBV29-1	SAQGAKGYT
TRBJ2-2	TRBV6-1	ASREQNTGELF
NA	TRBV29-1	SVTLAGVSYEQY
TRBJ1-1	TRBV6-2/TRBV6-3	ASSYIQMNTEAF
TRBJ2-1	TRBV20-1	SASPPRGVGYNEQF
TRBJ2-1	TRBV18	ASSPLTGTSLYNEQF
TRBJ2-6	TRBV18	ASSPLSGSGANVLT
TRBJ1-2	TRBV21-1	ASSRALLRQDPCGYT
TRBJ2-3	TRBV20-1	SAGGGLAGLSTDTQY
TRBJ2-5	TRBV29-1	SVEAQVGGETQY
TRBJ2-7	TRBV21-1	ASSKGQTTGAYEQY
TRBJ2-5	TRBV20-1	SARDRLTFGVGQETQY
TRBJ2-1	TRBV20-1	SARVLAGGPNEQF
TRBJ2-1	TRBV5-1	ASSLVAGEYNEQF
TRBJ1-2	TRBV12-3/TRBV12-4	ASSFLTQNYGYT
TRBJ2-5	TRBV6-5	ATKQGQETQY
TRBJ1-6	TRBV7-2	ASSLEGTGRSPPH